The subject of this entry is one TCR beta chain. Its antigen remains unknown. Germline V gene data show CDR1 as LNHDA and CDR2 as SQIVND (reference sequence). The CDR3 has 15 amino acids. Trimming took off 7 bases at V and 7 bases at J, with 22 bases between the two ends. The data are from a study of T cells in Graves' hyperthyroidism and ophthalmopathy. General observations from the study: The majority of expanded thyroid clonotypes above 0.001 also appeared in blood.

Using RNA transcripts as the source, TCR beta CDR3 regions were amplified. The TCR CDR3 was amplified in a first-round RT-PCR using the HTBI primer set. Each CDR3 protein is one row after TCRdb ran MiXCR on the multiplex PCR reads. The sample lists 660,000 or so distinct CDR3 sequences; just under 45% were seen once. This clonotype was obtained from an adult man with Graves' disease, either hyperthyroidism or ophthalmopathy (not recorded which). The specimen sequenced was peripheral blood or thyroid tissue (not recorded which). V is TRBV19 and J is TRBJ1-2; D possibly corresponds to TRBD1 (6 bases). CDR3 residues: CASTLTPLGGGGYTF. CDR3 in DNA: TGTGCCAGTACCCTAACCCCCTTGGGGGGCGGTGGCTACACCTTC.